The source of this T cell receptor beta chain is a study of patients and donors after allogeneic stem cell transplantation. One entry per CDR3 protein, called by TCRdb with MiXCR from the RT-PCR reads. The sample lists about 200,000 distinct CDR3 sequences, roughly 38% seen once, with about 9.9% in the top ten. The CDR3 is made up of 14 amino acids. The germline V and J ends were trimmed by 1 base and 1 base, with 8 bases remaining between them. CDR1 and CDR2 (germline): DFQATT, SNEGSKA (reference sequence). The table lists this clonotype with a few counts. The chain combines TRBV20-1 with TRBJ1-3; no definite D call. The sequence came from a human donor who was either an allogeneic HSCT recipient or a stem cell or donor lymphocyte infusion donor (not recorded which). It is not recorded whose cells these are; they may come from a transplant donor. The sample taken for sequencing was blood, either unsorted or a sorted T cell fraction (not recorded which). Written as DNA, the CDR3 is TGCAGTGCTAGAGTGCCGGGGTCTGGAAACACCATATATTTT. Translated, it gives CSARVPGSGNTIYF.